Following are 27 T cell receptor beta chains from one sample sequenced in a study of T cell responses to AZD1222 COVID-19 vaccine. Here immunoSEQ multiplex PCR was the method, and the copy in TCRdb shows in-frame clones only, minus some. The table lists more than 80,000 clones, roughly nine tenths of them singletons. The starting material was peripheral blood, obtained 28 days after the second AZD1222 dose. Receptor source: an adult who received the AZD1222 COVID-19 vaccine.

The V call is TRBV27, the J call TRBJ2-7, with a weak D call TRBD1 (6 bases). The CDR3 runs 18 residues. Germline CDR1 MNHEY, CDR2 SMNVEV (reference sequence). V was trimmed by 5 bases and J by 0 bases, leaving 23 bases between them. CDR3 loop: CASSPPEQGVLGSYEQYF. CDR3 in DNA: TGTGCCAGCAGTCCGCCGGAACAGGGAGTTCTTGGCTCCTACGAGCAGTACTTC.

The V gene is TRBV19, the J gene TRBJ1-1; no firm D call. Trimming left V 4 bases short and J 2 bases short, with 8 bases between. CDR3 length equals 13 residues. The germline V gene encodes CDR1 LNHDA and CDR2 SQIVND (reference sequence). This CDR3 reads CASSNNFNTEAFF. The DNA for the CDR3 is TGTGCCAGTAGTAACAATTTTAACACTGAAGCTTTCTTT.

The V gene is TRBV7-2, the J gene TRBJ2-3; no definite D call. The CDR3 covers 14 residues. The germline CDR1 and CDR2 sequences are SGHTA and FQGNSA. The V gene lost 4 bases and the J gene lost 0 bases, with 8 bases spanning the gap. CDR3 in amino acids: CASSWASSTDTQYF. In DNA form, the CDR3 reads TGTGCCAGCAGCTGGGCCTCAAGCACAGATACGCAGTATTTT.

The gene calls are TRBV19 and TRBJ1-5; D possibly corresponds to TRBD1 (6 bases). The CDR3 has 14 residues. V lost 3 bases to trimming and J lost 6 bases, with 12 bases between them. From germline, CDR1 is LNHDA and CDR2 SQIVND (reference sequence). CDR3 protein: CASSIWGQSQPQHF. In DNA form, the CDR3 reads TGTGCCAGTAGTATTTGGGGGCAAAGTCAGCCCCAGCATTTT. The full variable domain, rest sourced from reference TRBV19 and TRBJ1-5, is DGGITQSPKYLFRKEGQNVTLSCEQNLNHDAMYWYRQDPGQGLRLIYYSQIVNDFQKGDIAEGYSVSREKKESFPLTVTSAQKNPTAFYLCASSIWGQSQPQHFGDGTRLSIL.

The gene calls are TRBV19 and TRBJ2-2, with D possibly TRBD1 on 6 matching bases. V shed 5 bases and J shed 4 bases, with 11 bases lying between them. This CDR3 contains 14 residues. Germline-derived CDR1 and CDR2 are LNHDA and SQIVND (reference sequence). CDR3 sequence: CASSPTGPTGELFF. The CDR3 DNA follows: TGTGCCAGTAGTCCGACAGGCCCCACCGGGGAGCTGTTTTTT.

The chain carries TRBV13 and TRBJ1-6; D is perhaps TRBD1 (5 bases). The CDR3 contains 14 residues. Trimming left V 2 bases short and J 7 bases short, with 9 bases between. Germline CDR1 is PRHDT and CDR2 is FYEKMQ (reference sequence). CDR3 sequence reads: CASSLRRENSPLHF. CDR3 DNA sequence: TGTGCCAGCAGCTTACGCAGGGAGAATTCACCCCTCCACTTT.

The J gene is TRBJ1-5, the V gene TRBV6-1; 11 bases match TRBD1. Germline V CDR1 and CDR2: MNHNS, SASEGT. There are 16 residues in the CDR3. With V trimmed by 1 base and J by 6 bases, 5 bases remained unmatched. CDR3 loop: CASSEVGQGARQPQHF. Written as DNA, the CDR3 is TGTGCCAGCAGTGAAGTCGGACAGGGGGCCCGTCAGCCCCAGCATTTT.

V gene TRBV11-3 combines with J gene TRBJ1-4, with no clear D. This CDR3 has 15 amino acids. The V end lost 5 bases, the J end lost 0 bases, and 10 bases lay between the germline ends. Germline CDR1 is SGHNT and CDR2 is YENEEA. CDR3 amino acids: CASSPGIATNEKLFF. CDR3 nucleotides: TGTGCCAGCAGCCCGGGCATTGCAACTAATGAAAAACTGTTTTTT.

The gene calls are TRBV5-5 and TRBJ1-2; 8 bases are shared with TRBD1. CDR3 size: 13 residues. The germline CDR1 and CDR2 sequences are SGHKS and YYEKEE (reference sequence). The trim removed 4 bases at V and 6 bases at J, leaving 5 bases unmatched. CDR3 residues: CASSPGGEDGYTF. CDR3 DNA: TGTGCCAGCAGCCCAGGGGGCGAGGATGGCTACACCTTC.

The chain couples TRBV28 to TRBJ1-1; D gene ambiguous. The V end was cut by 5 bases, the J end by 5 bases, with 6 bases between. The CDR3 is 11 residues long. Looked up from germline, CDR1 is MDHEN and CDR2 is SYDVKM. The CDR3 region has the DNA TGTGCCAGCAGTCGGGTTACTGAAGCTTTCTTT. Its translation: CASSRVTEAFF. The entire variable domain, with the rest obtained from reference TRBV28 and TRBJ1-1, is as follows: DVKVTQSSRYLVKRTGEKVFLECVQDMDHENMFWYRQDPGLGLRLIYFSYDVKMKEKGDIPEGYSVSREKKERFSLILESASTNQTSMYLCASSRVTEAFFGQGTRLTVV.

The chain employs TRBV6-5 and TRBJ1-1, with 9 nucleotides matching TRBD1. Trimming took 4 bases from V and 10 from J; bases not matched to a gene: 4. This CDR3 region has 12 residues. Looked up from germline, CDR1 is MNHEY and CDR2 is SVGAGI. Here the CDR3 reads CASSSTTGGAFF. The CDR3 nucleotides are TGTGCCAGCAGTTCGACGACAGGGGGAGCTTTCTTT.

The J gene is TRBJ2-2, the V gene TRBV7-6; 8 bases agree with TRBD1. The V gene end was trimmed by 1 base and the J gene end by 4 bases; junction bases not matched to a gene: 11. The CDR3 spans 18 residues. Germline values: CDR1 SGHVS, CDR2 FNYEAQ. The CDR3 spells CASSLGPGAGGPTGELFF. CDR3 in DNA: TGTGCCAGCAGCTTAGGGCCGGGAGCAGGGGGCCCCACCGGGGAGCTGTTTTTT.

The V gene is TRBV5-4, the J gene TRBJ1-1; a weak D match, TRBD1 (5 bases). This CDR3 spans 15 amino acids. CDR1 and CDR2 (germline): SGHNT, YYREEE (reference sequence). The ends were cut back, 3 bases at V and 3 bases at J, with 15 bases in the middle. The CDR3: CASSYMNRFDTEAFF. For the CDR3, the DNA is TGTGCCAGCAGCTACATGAACAGGTTCGACACTGAAGCTTTCTTT.

This clone was recorded only once. V is TRBV2 and J is TRBJ1-5; tentatively, D is TRBD1 (5 bases). The CDR3 is 14 amino acids. V shed 6 bases and J shed 6 bases, with 15 bases lying between them. Germline V gene lookup returns CDR1 SNHLY and CDR2 FYNNEI. The CDR3 DNA reads as TGTGCCAGCAGAAATGGGGGTTCGGGTCAGCCCCAGCATTTT. Its translation is CASRNGGSGQPQHF.

This chain links TRBV28 with TRBJ2-7; the D gene is possibly TRBD1 (7 bases). Trimming removed 7 bases at V and 4 bases at J, with 14 bases between. Germline CDR1 MDHEN, CDR2 SYDVKM. This CDR3 comprises 13 residues. DNA for the CDR3: TGTGCCAGCAAGGAGGGGGCGGGGTACGAGCAGTACTTC. It codes for CASKEGAGYEQYF.

The chain is built from TRBV27 and TRBJ2-3; 8 bases are a match to TRBD2. Germline CDR1 is MNHEY and CDR2 is SMNVEV (reference sequence). The trim removed 6 bases at V and 3 bases at J, leaving 8 bases unmatched. The length of the CDR3 is 15 residues. The CDR3, as DNA: TGTGCCAGCAGACTCTTTAGCGGGGAGACAGATACGCAGTATTTT. Translation gives CASRLFSGETDTQYF.

The V and J genes are TRBV5-1 and TRBJ2-2; D might be TRBD2 (5 bases). V lost 4 bases and J lost 1, with 26 bases in between. The CDR3 has 20 residues. Germline V gene data show CDR1 as SGHRS and CDR2 as YFSETQ. The CDR3 bases are TGCGCCAGCAGCCCCCTTAGCGAGCCGTCTCGATTTAGGAACACCGGGGAGCTGTTTTTT. This codes for CASSPLSEPSRFRNTGELFF.

Written as DNA, the CDR3 is TGTGCCAGCAGTGAGTCCCTTAGCGGGGGGGCAGATACGCAGTATTTT. It encodes CASSESLSGGADTQYF. The V call is TRBV6-4, the J call TRBJ2-3; 11 bases match TRBD2. The germline V gene has CDR1 MRHNA and CDR2 SNTAGT. The J segment lost 4 bases and the V segment lost 3 bases, leaving 6 bases of the junction unmatched. The CDR3 consists of 16 residues.

The chain recombines TRBV12-5 with TRBJ2-2, with a possible D match to TRBD2 (6 bases). V was pared by 3 bases and J by 1 base, with 12 bases between. Per germline, CDR1 LGHNT and CDR2 FRNRAP. This CDR3 region has 16 residues. In DNA, the CDR3 is TGTGCTAGTGGTTTTTTTGCGGGGCAGAACACCGGGGAGCTGTTTTTT. Encoded protein: CASGFFAGQNTGELFF.

This chain links TRBV6-4 with TRBJ2-7, with a weak D call TRBD1 (6 bases). The V gene's germline CDR1 is MRHNA and CDR2 SNTAGT. V was shortened by 2 bases and J by 4 bases, with 15 bases between the two germline ends. This CDR3 is 15 amino acids long. The CDR3 loop reads CASSDSETGVYEQYF. DNA for the CDR3: TGTGCCAGCAGTGACAGTGAGACAGGAGTGTACGAGCAGTACTTC.

The chain employs TRBV29-1 and TRBJ1-2; no reliable D call. V lost 0 bases to trimming and J lost 3 bases, with 2 bases between them. The germline V gene encodes CDR1 SQVTM and CDR2 ANQGSEA. This CDR3 has 11 residues. Here the CDR3 reads CSVEEYYGYTF. DNA for the CDR3: TGCAGCGTTGAAGAGTACTATGGCTACACCTTC.

This chain connects TRBV11-3 to TRBJ1-4, with unresolved D. The CDR3 loop spans 12 amino acids. Per the germline V gene, CDR1 is SGHNT and CDR2 is YENEEA. Deletions cut 8 bases from V and 5 bases from J, with 9 bases between. CDR3 sequence reads: CASRTDNEKLFF. The CDR3, as DNA: TGTGCCAGCCGGACGGACAATGAAAAACTGTTTTTT.

The chain links TRBV6-2 or TRBV6-3 to TRBJ2-2; no firm D call. CDR3 length: 14 residues. Trimming took 5 bases from V and 5 from J, leaving 12 bases between them. Germline assignment: CDR1 MNHEY and CDR2 SVGEGT. CDR3 nucleotides: TGTGCCAGCAGTCTCGACCGAACAACCGGGGAGCTGTTTTTT. This gives the protein CASSLDRTTGELFF.

The chain recombines TRBV5-1 with TRBJ1-1, with 8 bases that match TRBD1. Germline trimming cut 4 bases from V and 5 bases from J; bases unmatched to any gene: 7. The CDR3 loop spans 14 amino acids. CDR1 and CDR2 from the germline V gene are SGHRS and YFSETQ. In DNA, the CDR3 is TGCGCCAGCAGCGTTGACAGGGGATATACTGAAGCTTTCTTT. As protein: CASSVDRGYTEAFF. The whole variable domain, filled in from reference TRBV5-1 and TRBJ1-1, reads KAGVTQTPRYLIKTRGQQVTLSCSPISGHRSVSWYQQTPGQGLQFLFEYFSETQRNKGNFPGRFSGRQFSNSRSEMNVSTLELGDSALYLCASSVDRGYTEAFFGQGTRLTVV.

This clone was detected once. The chain joins TRBV18 to TRBJ2-3; D remains unclear. The germline gives CDR1 KGHSH, CDR2 LQKENI. CDR3 length: 13 amino acids. V was trimmed by 3 bases and J by 0 bases, leaving 4 bases between them. The CDR3 region is CASSPLSTDTQYF. CDR3 in DNA: TGTGCCAGCTCACCGCTCAGCACAGATACGCAGTATTTT.

J is TRBJ2-7 and V is TRBV4-3, with 12 bases aligning to TRBD2. CDR3 length equals 14 residues. With 4 bases clipped from V and 6 bases from J, the junction kept 4 bases outside the gene matches. Germline CDR1 and CDR2: LGHNA and YSLEER. DNA for the CDR3: TGCGCCAGCAGCCCACGGACTAGCGGGGCCGAGCAGTACTTC. Its protein is CASSPRTSGAEQYF.

The chain carries TRBV13 and TRBJ2-2; either TRBD1 or TRBD2 may supply D (5 bases each). V gave up 0 bases and J gave up 5 bases, with 10 bases separating them. The V gene's germline CDR1 is PRHDT and CDR2 FYEKMQ (reference sequence). The CDR3 consists of 15 residues. CDR3 protein: CASSLGTWGTGELFF. CDR3 DNA sequence: TGTGCCAGCAGCTTAGGGACTTGGGGGACCGGGGAGCTGTTTTTT.